This T cell receptor beta chain was identified in a study of blood T cell repertoires in COVID-19. Between the trimmed V and J ends, which lost 5 bases and 4 bases, there was a span of 11 bases. Germline V gene data show CDR1 as MNHNS and CDR2 as SASEGT. The CDR3 is 13 residues long. Produced via immunoSEQ multiplex PCR; TCRdb's table is partial and in-frame only. The repertoire holds a few hundred thousand clones, approximately 85% seen once, with 2.2% in the top ten. Cohorts were based on clinical histories the participants reported. The chain employs TRBV6-1 and TRBJ1-1, with D possibly matching TRBD1 (6 bases). The sample consisted of PBMCs or T cells enriched from blood (not recorded which). The clonotype originates from a man aged 25-45 years who had recovered from COVID-19. This CDR3 is CASSWGGGTEAFF. As DNA, the CDR3 is TGTGCCAGCAGTTGGGGGGGCGGCACTGAAGCTTTCTTT.